The 15 T cell receptor beta chains reported below all come from one sample, sequenced in a study of technical replicates of blood from a handful of donors. TCRdb's table, derived via immunoSEQ multiplex PCR, lists solely in-frame clones and lacks some. The table shows about 97,000 clones, with approximately 94% occurring only once. The sample consisted of T cells isolated from PBMCs. All receptors come from a human donor in good health.

The genes are TRBV27 and TRBJ2-1; TRBD2 might be the D (6 bases). Trimming cost V 4 bases and J 3 bases, with 13 bases left between them. Germline V gene lookup returns CDR1 MNHEY and CDR2 SMNVEV (reference sequence). The CDR3 has 15 residues. The CDR3 nucleotides read TGTGCCAGCAGTTACAGGAGGGCCGTCTACAATGAGCAGTTCTTC. It yields the protein CASSYRRAVYNEQFF.

The genes are TRBV6-6 and TRBJ2-1; possibly TRBD1 for D (6 bases). This CDR3 has 15 amino acids. The germline gives CDR1 MNHNY, CDR2 SVGAGI (reference sequence). V shed 4 bases and J shed 4 bases, with 14 bases lying between them. The CDR3 nucleotides are TGTGCCAGCAGTTCCCTTGACAGGTTATACAATGAGCAGTTCTTC. Translation gives CASSSLDRLYNEQFF.

The rearrangement links TRBV6-6 to TRBJ2-2; perhaps TRBD2 as D (5 bases). Germline V gene lookup returns CDR1 MNHNY and CDR2 SVGAGI (reference sequence). Trimming shortened V by 0 bases and J by 5 bases, and 13 bases separated the two germline ends. The CDR3 is 16 residues long. CDR3 sequence: CASSYSAGWETGELFF. In DNA form, the CDR3 reads TGTGCCAGCAGTTACTCGGCAGGTTGGGAGACCGGGGAGCTGTTTTTT.

The V gene is TRBV21-1, the J gene TRBJ1-5. TRBV21-1 is termed a pseudogene. There are 17 residues in the CDR3. CDR3 region: CASSAEKGPCAGQPQHF. In DNA, the CDR3 is TGTGCCAGCAGCGCGGAAAAAGGCCCCTGCGCCGGTCAGCCCCAGCATTTT.

This chain links TRBV19 with TRBJ1-1; no reliable D call. Trimming cost V 2 bases and J 3 bases, with 19 bases left between them. Germline assignment: CDR1 LNHDA and CDR2 SQIVND (reference sequence). The CDR3 length is 17 residues. CDR3 protein: CASSIMESTSPHTEAFF. DNA for the CDR3: TGTGCCAGTAGTATAATGGAGTCTACGAGTCCCCACACTGAAGCTTTCTTT.

This clone was observed a single time. This sequence joins TRBV9 and TRBJ1-2; TRBD1 matches at 9 bases. Looked up from germline, CDR1 is SGDLS and CDR2 is YYNGEE. CDR3 length: 15 amino acids. Trimming at V came to 0 bases and at J to 5 bases, leaving 5 bases not matched to a gene. CDR3 region: CASSVDGQGLYGYTF. CDR3 nucleotide sequence: TGTGCCAGCAGCGTAGATGGACAGGGGCTTTATGGCTACACCTTC.

The V and J genes are TRBV7-2 and TRBJ1-2, with D maybe TRBD1 (5 bases). V lost 6 bases, J lost 1 base, and 9 bases lay in between. Per the germline V gene, CDR1 is SGHTA and CDR2 is FQGNSA. The length of the CDR3 is 13 residues. The CDR3 spells CASSRDFNYGYTF. CDR3 nucleotides: TGTGCCAGCAGTCGGGACTTTAACTATGGCTACACCTTC.

V and J are TRBV5-1 and TRBJ2-7; D unclear. Trimming took off 0 bases at V and 4 bases at J, with 8 bases between the two ends. The CDR3 runs 13 residues. CDR1 is SGHRS and CDR2 is YFSETQ in the germline V gene. The CDR3 bases are TGCGCCAGCAGCTTGGTACAGAGATACGAGCAGTACTTC. Amino acids: CASSLVQRYEQYF.

The chain is built from TRBV11-3 and TRBJ2-7, with unresolved D. CDR1 is SGHNT, CDR2 YENEEA, per germline. V was pared by 3 bases and J by 0 bases, with 6 bases between. The CDR3 sequence is 13 residues long. In DNA form, the CDR3 reads TGTGCCAGCAGCTTCTACGGCTCCTACGAGCAGTACTTC. It encodes CASSFYGSYEQYF.

This chain joins TRBV11-3 and TRBJ1-2; D ambiguous. V was shortened by 5 bases and J by 10 bases, with 20 bases between the two germline ends. CDR1 and CDR2 (germline): SGHNT, YENEEA. This CDR3 spans 14 amino acids. CDR3 residues: CASSPRTASPVYTF. The CDR3 coding sequence is TGTGCCAGCAGCCCCCGGACTGCGTCCCCAGTCTACACCTTC.

This chain joins TRBV7-9 and TRBJ1-1; D might be TRBD1 (5 bases). The CDR3 covers 13 residues. V dropped 1 base and J dropped 7 bases, with 10 bases sitting between them. CDR1 is SEHNR, CDR2 FQNEAQ, per germline (reference sequence). Here the CDR3 DNA reads TGTGCCAGCAGCTTAGGGACAAAATTTGAAGCTTTCTTT. Residues: CASSLGTKFEAFF. Full variable domain (outside the CDR3, taken from reference TRBV7-9 and TRBJ1-1): DTGVSQNPRHKITKRGQNVTFRCDPISEHNRLYWYRQTLGQGPEFLTYFQNEAQLEKSRLLSDRFSAERPKGSFSTLEIQRTEQGDSAMYLCASSLGTKFEAFFGQGTRLTVV.

This chain links TRBV7-9 with TRBJ2-1, with 7 nucleotides matching TRBD1. V was pared by 8 bases and J by 6 bases, with 4 bases of the junction left unmatched. The CDR3 covers 12 residues. Per germline, CDR1 SEHNR and CDR2 FQNEAQ (reference sequence). The CDR3 loop is CASLRDSNEQFF. In DNA, the CDR3 is TGTGCCAGCCTCCGGGACAGCAATGAGCAGTTCTTC.

The chain joins TRBV6-5 to TRBJ1-6; D unclear. Germline V lookup: CDR1 MNHEY, CDR2 SVGAGI. Trimming pared 6 bases from V and 7 bases from J, leaving 10 bases between. This CDR3 is 13 amino acids long. CDR3 bases: TGTGCCAGCAGGGGGAGGGTCAATTCACCCCTCCACTTT. Encoded protein: CASRGRVNSPLHF.

The chain uses TRBV11-2 and TRBJ2-2; possibly TRBD2 for D (6 bases). The V end was cut by 4 bases, the J end by 7 bases, with 25 bases between. This CDR3 has 18 residues. Germline V CDR1 and CDR2: SGHAT, FQNNGV. CDR3 DNA: TGTGCCAGCAGCTCAATACGAACCGGGAGAGCACTTTTCGGGGAGCTGTTTTTT. Protein sequence: CASSSIRTGRALFGELFF.

A word on this clone: At one end, the junction sequence differs from germline, possibly due to a read error. This chain uses TRBV7-7 with TRBJ2-3, with D possibly TRBD2 on 6 matching bases. The CDR3 spans 14 residues. Germline CDR1 reads SSHAT; CDR2 reads FNYEAQ (reference sequence). CDR3 coding DNA: TGTGCTAGCAGCTTCGGGGGAGGCCAAGATACGCAGTATTTT. Residues: CASSFGGGQDTQYF.